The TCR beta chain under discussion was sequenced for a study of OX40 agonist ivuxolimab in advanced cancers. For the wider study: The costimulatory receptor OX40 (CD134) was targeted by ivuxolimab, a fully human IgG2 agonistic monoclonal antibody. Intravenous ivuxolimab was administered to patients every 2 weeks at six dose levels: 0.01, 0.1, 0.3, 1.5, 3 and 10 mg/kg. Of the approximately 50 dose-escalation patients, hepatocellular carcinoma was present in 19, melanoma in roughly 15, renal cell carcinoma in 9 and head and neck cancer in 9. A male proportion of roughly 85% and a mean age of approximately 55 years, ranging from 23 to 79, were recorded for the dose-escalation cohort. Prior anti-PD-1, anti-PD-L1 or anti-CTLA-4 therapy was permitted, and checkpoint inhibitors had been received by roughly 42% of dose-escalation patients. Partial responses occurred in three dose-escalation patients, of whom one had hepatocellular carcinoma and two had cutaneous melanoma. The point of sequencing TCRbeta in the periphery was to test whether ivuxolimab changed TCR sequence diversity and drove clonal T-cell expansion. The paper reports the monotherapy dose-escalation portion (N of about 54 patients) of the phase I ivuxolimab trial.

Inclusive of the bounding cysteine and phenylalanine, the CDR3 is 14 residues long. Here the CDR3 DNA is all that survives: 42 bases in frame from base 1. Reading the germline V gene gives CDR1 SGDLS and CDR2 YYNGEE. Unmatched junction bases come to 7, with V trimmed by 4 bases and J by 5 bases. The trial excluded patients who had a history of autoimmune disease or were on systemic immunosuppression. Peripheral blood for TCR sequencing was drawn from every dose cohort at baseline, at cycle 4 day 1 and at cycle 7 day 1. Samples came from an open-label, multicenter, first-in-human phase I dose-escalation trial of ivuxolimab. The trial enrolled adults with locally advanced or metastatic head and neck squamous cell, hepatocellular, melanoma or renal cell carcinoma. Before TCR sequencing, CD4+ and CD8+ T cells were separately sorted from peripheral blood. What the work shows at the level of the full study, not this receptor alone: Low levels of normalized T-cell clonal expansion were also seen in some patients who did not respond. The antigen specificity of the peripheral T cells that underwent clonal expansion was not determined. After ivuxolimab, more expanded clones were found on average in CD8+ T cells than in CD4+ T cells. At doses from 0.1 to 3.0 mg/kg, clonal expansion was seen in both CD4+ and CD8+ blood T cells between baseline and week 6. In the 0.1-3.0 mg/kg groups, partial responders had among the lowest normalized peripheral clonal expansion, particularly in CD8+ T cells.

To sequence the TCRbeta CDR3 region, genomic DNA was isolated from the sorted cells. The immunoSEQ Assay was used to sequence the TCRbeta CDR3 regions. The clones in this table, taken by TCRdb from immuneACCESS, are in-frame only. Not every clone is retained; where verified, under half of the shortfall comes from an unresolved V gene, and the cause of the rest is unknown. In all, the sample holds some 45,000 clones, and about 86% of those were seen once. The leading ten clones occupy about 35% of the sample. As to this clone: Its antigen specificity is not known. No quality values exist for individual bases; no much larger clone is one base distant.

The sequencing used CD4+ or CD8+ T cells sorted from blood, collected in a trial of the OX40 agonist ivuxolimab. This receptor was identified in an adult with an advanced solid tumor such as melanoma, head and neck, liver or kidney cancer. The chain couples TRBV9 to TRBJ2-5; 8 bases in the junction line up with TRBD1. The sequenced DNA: TGTGCCAGCAGCACGACAGGGGAGGAGGAGACCCAGTACTTC. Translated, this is CASSTTGEEETQYF.